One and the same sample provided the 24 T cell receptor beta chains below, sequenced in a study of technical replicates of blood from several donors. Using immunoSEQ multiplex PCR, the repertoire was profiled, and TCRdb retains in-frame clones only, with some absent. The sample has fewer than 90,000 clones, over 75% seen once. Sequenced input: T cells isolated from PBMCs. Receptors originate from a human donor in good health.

The chain's CDR3 is CASSPSNSYVNIQYF. CDR3 DNA: TGTGCCAGCTCACCGAGTAACAGTTATGTCAACATTCAGTACTTC. The chain recombines TRBV18 with TRBJ2-4; D uncertain. CDR1 and CDR2 from the germline V gene are KGHSH and LQKENI. CDR3 length equals 15 residues. V was trimmed by 3 bases and J by 7 bases, leaving 16 bases between them.

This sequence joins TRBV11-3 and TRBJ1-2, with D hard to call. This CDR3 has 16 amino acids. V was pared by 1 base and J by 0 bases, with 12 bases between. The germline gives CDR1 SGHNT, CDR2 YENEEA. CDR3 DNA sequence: TGTGCCAGCAGCTTAGTTAGCAGCCGGGCTAACTATGGCTACACCTTC. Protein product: CASSLVSSRANYGYTF. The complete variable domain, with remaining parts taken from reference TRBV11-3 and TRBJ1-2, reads EAGVVQSPRYKIIEKKQPVAFWCNPISGHNTLYWYLQNLGQGPELLIRYENEEAVDDSQLPKDRFSAERLKGVDSTLKIQPAELGDSAVYLCASSLVSSRANYGYTFGSGTRLTVV.

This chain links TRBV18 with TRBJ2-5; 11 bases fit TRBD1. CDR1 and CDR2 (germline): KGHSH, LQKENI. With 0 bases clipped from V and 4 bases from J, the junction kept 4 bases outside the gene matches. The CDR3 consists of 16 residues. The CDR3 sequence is CASSPPVGQGGETQYF. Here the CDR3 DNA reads TGTGCCAGCTCACCACCGGTGGGACAGGGGGGAGAGACCCAGTACTTC.

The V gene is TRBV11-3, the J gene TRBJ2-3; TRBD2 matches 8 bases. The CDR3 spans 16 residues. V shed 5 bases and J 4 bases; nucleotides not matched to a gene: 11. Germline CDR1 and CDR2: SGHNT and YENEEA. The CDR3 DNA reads TGTGCCAGCAGCCCGACGAAGCGGGAGCGGTCAGATACGCAGTATTTT. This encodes CASSPTKRERSDTQYF.

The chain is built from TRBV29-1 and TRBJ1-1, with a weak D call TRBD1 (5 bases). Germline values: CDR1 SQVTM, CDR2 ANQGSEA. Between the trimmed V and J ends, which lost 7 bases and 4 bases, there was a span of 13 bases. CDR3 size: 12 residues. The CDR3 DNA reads TGCAGCGCGATTCCCGGGGGCACTGAAGCTTTCTTT. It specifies CSAIPGGTEAFF.

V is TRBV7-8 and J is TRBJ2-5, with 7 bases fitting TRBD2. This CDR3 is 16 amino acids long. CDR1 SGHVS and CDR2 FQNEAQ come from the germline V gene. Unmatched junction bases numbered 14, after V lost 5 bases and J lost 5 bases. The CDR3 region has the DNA TGTGCCAGCAGCCCCCCGGGTAGCGGGTTTTTCGAGACCCAGTACTTC. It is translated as CASSPPGSGFFETQYF.

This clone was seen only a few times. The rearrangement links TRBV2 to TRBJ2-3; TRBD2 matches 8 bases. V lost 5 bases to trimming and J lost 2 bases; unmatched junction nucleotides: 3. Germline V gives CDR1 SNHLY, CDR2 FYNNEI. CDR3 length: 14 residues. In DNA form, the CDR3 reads TGTGCCAGCAGTCCAGGACTAGCCACAGATACGCAGTATTTT. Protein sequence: CASSPGLATDTQYF.

The CDR3 spells CASSDKVEMNTEAFF. CDR3 sequence (DNA): TGTGCCAGCAGTGATAAAGTGGAGATGAACACTGAAGCTTTCTTT. J is TRBJ1-1 and V is TRBV2, with D uncertain. CDR1 and CDR2 from the germline V gene are SNHLY and FYNNEI. Trimming stripped 3 bases from V and 0 bases from J, with 11 bases between. The CDR3 has 15 amino acids.

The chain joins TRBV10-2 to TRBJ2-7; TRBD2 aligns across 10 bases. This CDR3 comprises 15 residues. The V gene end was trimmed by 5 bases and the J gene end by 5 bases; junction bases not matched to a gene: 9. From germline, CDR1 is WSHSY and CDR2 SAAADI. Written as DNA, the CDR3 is TGCGCCAGCAGTAGTCTCGGAGCGGGAGGGGACGAGCAGTACTTC. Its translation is CASSSLGAGGDEQYF.

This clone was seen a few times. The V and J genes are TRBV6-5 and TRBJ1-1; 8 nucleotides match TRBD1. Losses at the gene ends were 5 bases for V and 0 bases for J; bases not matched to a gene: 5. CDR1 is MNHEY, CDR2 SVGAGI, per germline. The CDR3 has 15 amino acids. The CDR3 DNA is TGTGCCAGCAGTCCTGTACAGGGGGTGAACACTGAAGCTTTCTTT. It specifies CASSPVQGVNTEAFF.

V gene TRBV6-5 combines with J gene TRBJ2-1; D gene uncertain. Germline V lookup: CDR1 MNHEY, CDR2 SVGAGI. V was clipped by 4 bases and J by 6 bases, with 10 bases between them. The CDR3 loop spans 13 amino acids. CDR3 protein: CASSFLTGNEQFF. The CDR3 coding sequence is TGTGCCAGCAGTTTCCTGACGGGCAATGAGCAGTTCTTC.

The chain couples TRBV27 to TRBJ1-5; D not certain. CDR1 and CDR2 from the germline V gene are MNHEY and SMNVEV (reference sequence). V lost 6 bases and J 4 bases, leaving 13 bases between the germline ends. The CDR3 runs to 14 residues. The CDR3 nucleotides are TGTGCCAGCAGCCTCCGTATCGGTAATCAGCCCCAGCATTTT. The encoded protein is CASSLRIGNQPQHF.

The CDR3 DNA is TGTGCCAGCAGTGACGGGGTATCCGCCTACGAGCAGTACTTC. Translated, it gives CASSDGVSAYEQYF. The J gene is TRBJ2-7, the V gene TRBV6-5; D is possibly TRBD2 (5 bases). Looked up from germline, CDR1 is MNHEY and CDR2 is SVGAGI. V was cut by 5 bases and J by 2 bases, with 13 bases left in between. The length of the CDR3 is 14 residues.

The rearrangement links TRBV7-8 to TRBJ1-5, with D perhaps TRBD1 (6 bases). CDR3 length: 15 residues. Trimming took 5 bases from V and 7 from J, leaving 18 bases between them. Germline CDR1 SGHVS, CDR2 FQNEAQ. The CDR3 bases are TGTGCCAGCAGCCCCCAGATAGGGGGTGGGCAGCCCCAGCATTTT. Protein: CASSPQIGGGQPQHF.

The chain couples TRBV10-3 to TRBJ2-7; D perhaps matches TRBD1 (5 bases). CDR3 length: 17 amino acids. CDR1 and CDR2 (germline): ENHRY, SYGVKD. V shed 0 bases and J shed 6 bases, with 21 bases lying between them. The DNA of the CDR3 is TGTGCCATCAGTGAGTCGATGCACAGGCCCTTAACCGGCGAGCAGTACTTC. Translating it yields CAISESMHRPLTGEQYF.

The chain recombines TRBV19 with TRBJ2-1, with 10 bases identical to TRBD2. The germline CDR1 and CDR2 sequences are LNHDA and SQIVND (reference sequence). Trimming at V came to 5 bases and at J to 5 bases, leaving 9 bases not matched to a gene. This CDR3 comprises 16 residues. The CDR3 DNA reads TGTGCCAGTAGTCGCGAAGCGGGAGGGCTGGACAATGAGCAGTTCTTC. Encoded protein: CASSREAGGLDNEQFF.

CDR3 nucleotide sequence: TGTGCCAGCAGCTTGGATTTAGCGGGCGAGCAGTACTTC. This codes for CASSLDLAGEQYF. The V gene is TRBV5-4, the J gene TRBJ2-7, with 7 bases that match TRBD2. CDR3 size: 13 residues. V was clipped by 0 bases and J by 6 bases; unmatched bases: 3. The germline V gene has CDR1 SGHNT and CDR2 YYREEE (reference sequence).

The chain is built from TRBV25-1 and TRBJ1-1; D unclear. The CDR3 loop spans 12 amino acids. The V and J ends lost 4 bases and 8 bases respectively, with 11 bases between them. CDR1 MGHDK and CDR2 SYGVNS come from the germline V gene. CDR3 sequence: CASSGNSEEAFF. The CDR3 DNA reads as TGTGCCAGCAGTGGTAATTCAGAAGAAGCTTTCTTT.

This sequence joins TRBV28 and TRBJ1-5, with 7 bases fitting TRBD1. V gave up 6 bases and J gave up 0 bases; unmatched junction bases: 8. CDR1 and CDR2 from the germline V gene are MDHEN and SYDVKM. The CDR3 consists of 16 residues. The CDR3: CASRSPTGTSNQPQHF. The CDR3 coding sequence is TGTGCCAGCAGATCGCCGACAGGGACTAGCAATCAGCCCCAGCATTTT.

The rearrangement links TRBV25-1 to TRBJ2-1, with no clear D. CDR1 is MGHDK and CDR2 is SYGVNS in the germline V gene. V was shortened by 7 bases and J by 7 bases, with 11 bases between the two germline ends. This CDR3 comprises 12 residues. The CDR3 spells CASKSVRNEQFF. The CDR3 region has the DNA TGTGCCAGCAAGTCCGTGAGGAATGAGCAGTTCTTC.

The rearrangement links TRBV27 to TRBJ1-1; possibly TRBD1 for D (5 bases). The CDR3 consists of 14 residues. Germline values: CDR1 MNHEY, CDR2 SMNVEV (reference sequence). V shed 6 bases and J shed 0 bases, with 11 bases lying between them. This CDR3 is CASRDTGVNTEAFF. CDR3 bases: TGTGCCAGCAGGGATACAGGAGTGAACACTGAAGCTTTCTTT.

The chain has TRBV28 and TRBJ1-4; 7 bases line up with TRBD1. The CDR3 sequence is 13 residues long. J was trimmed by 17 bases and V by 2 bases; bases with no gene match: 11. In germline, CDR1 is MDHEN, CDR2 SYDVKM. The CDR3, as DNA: TGTGCCAGCAGTTTAGTGTGGGGACAGACTGAATTTTTT. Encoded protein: CASSLVWGQTEFF.

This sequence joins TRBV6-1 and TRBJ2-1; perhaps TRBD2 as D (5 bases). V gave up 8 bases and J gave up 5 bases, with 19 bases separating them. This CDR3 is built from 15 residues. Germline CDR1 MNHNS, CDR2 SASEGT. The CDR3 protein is CASGTSLLADNEQFF. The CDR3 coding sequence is TGTGCCAGCGGAACCAGCCTCCTAGCCGACAATGAGCAGTTCTTC.

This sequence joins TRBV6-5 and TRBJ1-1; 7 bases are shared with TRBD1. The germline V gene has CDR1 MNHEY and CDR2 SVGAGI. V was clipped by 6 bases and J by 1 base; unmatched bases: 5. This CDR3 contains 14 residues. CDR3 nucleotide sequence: TGTGCCAGCAGCCAACAGGGGACGAACACTGAAGCTTTCTTT. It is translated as CASSQQGTNTEAFF.